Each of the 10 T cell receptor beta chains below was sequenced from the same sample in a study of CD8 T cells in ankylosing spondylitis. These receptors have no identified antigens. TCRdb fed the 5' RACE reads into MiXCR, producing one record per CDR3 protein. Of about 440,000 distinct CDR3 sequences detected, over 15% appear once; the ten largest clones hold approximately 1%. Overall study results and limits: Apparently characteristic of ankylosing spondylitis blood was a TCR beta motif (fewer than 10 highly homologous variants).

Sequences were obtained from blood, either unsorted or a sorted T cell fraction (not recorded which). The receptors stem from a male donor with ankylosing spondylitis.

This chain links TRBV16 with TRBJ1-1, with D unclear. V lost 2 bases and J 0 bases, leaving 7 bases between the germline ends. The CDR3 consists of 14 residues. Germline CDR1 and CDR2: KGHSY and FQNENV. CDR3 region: CASSQKFLNTEAFF. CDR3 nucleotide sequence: TGTGCCAGCAGCCAAAAATTTTTGAACACTGAAGCTTTCTTT.

The CDR3 region is CSARGTGGDEKLFF. The CDR3 region has the DNA TGCAGTGCTAGGGGGACAGGGGGGGATGAAAAACTGTTTTTT. The chain recombines TRBV20-1 with TRBJ1-4; TRBD1 aligns across 11 bases. This CDR3 contains 14 residues. The germline CDR1 and CDR2 sequences are DFQATT and SNEGSKA (reference sequence). Trimming took 3 bases from V and 6 from J; bases not matched to a gene: 3.

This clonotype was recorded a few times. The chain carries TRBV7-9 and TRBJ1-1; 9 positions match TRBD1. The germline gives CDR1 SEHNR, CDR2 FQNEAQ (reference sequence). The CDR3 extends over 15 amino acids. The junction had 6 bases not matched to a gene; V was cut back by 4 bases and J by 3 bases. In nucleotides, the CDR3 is TGTGCCAGCAGCTCTAACAGGGGGCTGGACACTGAAGCTTTCTTT. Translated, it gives CASSSNRGLDTEAFF.

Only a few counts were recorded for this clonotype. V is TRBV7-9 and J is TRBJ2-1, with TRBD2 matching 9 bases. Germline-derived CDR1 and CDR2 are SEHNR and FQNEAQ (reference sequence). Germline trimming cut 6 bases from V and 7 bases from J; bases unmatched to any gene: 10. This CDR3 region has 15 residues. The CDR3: CASSRGGTSLNEQFF. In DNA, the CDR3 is TGTGCCAGCAGTAGAGGGGGGACTAGCTTGAATGAGCAGTTCTTC.

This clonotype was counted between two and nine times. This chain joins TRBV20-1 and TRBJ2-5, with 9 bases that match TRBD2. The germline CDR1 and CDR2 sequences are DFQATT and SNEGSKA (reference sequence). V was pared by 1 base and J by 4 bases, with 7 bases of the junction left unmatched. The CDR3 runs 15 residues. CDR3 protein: CSARVRTSARETQYF. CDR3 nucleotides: TGCAGTGCTAGAGTACGGACTAGCGCGAGAGAGACCCAGTACTTC.

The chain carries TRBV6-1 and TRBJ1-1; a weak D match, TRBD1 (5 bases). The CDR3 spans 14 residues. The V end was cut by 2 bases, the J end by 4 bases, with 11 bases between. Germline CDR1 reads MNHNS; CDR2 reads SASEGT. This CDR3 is CASSERGISTEAFF. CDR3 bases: TGTGCCAGCAGTGAAAGGGGTATATCCACTGAAGCTTTCTTT.

The CDR3 DNA sequence: TGCAGTGCTCCGTCCGGGACCCGGAACACTGAAGCTTTCTTT. Translating gives CSAPSGTRNTEAFF. The rearrangement joins TRBV20-1 to TRBJ1-1; tentative D call: TRBD1 (5 bases). With 5 bases removed from V and 1 base from J, the gap between germline ends came to 14 bases. CDR3 length equals 14 residues. Germline CDR1 is DFQATT and CDR2 is SNEGSKA (reference sequence).

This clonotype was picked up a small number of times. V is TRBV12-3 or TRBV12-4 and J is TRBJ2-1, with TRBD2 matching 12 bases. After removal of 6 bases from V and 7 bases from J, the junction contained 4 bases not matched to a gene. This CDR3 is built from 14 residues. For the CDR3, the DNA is TGTGCCAGCAGGGCTAGCGGGGGGGCTAATGAGCAGTTCTTC. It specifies CASRASGGANEQFF.

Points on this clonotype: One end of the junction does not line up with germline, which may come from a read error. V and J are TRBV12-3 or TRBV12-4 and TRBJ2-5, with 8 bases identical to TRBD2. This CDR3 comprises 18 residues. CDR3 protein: CACSRRPGLGGGQETQYF. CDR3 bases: TGTGCCTGCAGTCGGCGGCCGGGACTAGGGGGAGGCCAAGAGACCCAGTACTTC.

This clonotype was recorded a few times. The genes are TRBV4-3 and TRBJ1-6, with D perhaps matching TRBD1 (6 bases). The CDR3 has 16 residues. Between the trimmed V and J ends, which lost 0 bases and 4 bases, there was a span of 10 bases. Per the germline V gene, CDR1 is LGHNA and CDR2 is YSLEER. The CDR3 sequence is CASSQDGQPYNSPLHF. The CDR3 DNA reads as TGCGCCAGCAGCCAAGATGGACAGCCGTATAATTCACCCCTCCACTTT.